The present TCR beta chain was sequenced within a study of CD8 T cells in ankylosing spondylitis. Overall study results and limits: Blood from ankylosing spondylitis patients appeared to carry a characteristic roughly eight-variant TCR beta motif.

Trimming cost V 4 bases and J 2 bases, with 8 bases left between them. Germline assignment: CDR1 ENHRY and CDR2 SYGVKD. The length of the CDR3 is 13 residues. TCRdb reanalysed the 5' RACE reads using MiXCR and keeps one entry per CDR3 protein. The table records around 890,000 distinct CDR3 sequences, over 9.5% of them present only once. There are many counts of this clonotype. Its antigen is undetermined. This receptor was identified in a male donor with ankylosing spondylitis. The sequenced sample consisted of blood, either unsorted or a sorted T cell fraction (not recorded which). V and J are TRBV10-3 and TRBJ1-2; D perhaps matches TRBD1 (6 bases). CDR3 bases: TGTGCCATCAGTGGACAGGAGAACTATGGCTACACCTTC. Its translation: CAISGQENYGYTF.